This record concerns one T cell receptor beta chain sequence. This clone's antigen is unknown. Nothing much larger sits one base from this clone, and base qualities are not available. This record comes from a study of Graves' ophthalmopathy and Graves' hyperthyroidism (dated by TCRdb to the late 2010s). Background on the whole study: Peripheral blood samples were taken at the time of initial diagnosis, before any treatment was given. The study used signatures of the TCR beta repertoire to tell Graves' ophthalmopathy apart from Graves' hyperthyroidism and to predict which patients would progress to ophthalmopathy. In total, approximately 130 blood samples were TCR-sequenced: 43 ophthalmopathy, around 75 hyperthyroidism and roughly 17 hyperthyroidism-to-ophthalmopathy patients. To explore V-J signatures that separate ophthalmopathy from hyperthyroidism, a discovery set of about a hundred patients was enrolled, consisting of fewer than 45 with ophthalmopathy and under 65 with stable hyperthyroidism. The independent validation cohort included 20 or so hyperthyroidism patients plus 17 patients who later progressed from hyperthyroidism to ophthalmopathy. In six hyperthyroidism patients, the T-cell repertoire of thyroid tissue was compared with the T-cell repertoire of blood. Following sample collection, hyperthyroidism patients were given methimazole at a starting dose of 30 mg daily, and ophthalmopathy patients were given high-dose intravenous methylprednisolone. The 95 to 100 discovery patients were divided at random into training and test sets in a 7:3 ratio. The paper as a whole reports these results and caveats: No statistical method was used to set the sample size in advance, and the investigators knew which group each participant was assigned to. Among expanded thyroid clonotypes with frequency above 0.001, most also showed up in blood, which suggests that blood repertoires may reflect the thyroid immune response. In validation, the model predicted ophthalmopathy progression with over 60% sensitivity and around 72% specificity; roughly eleven predicted patients were CT-confirmed with GO in a median of 6.5 months. In cross-validation, the 13-signature model distinguished ophthalmopathy from stable hyperthyroidism with 85% to 90% sensitivity and around 81% specificity, and in the test set the corresponding values were 80% and 75%.

Ophthalmopathy patients were characterized by moderately to severely active disease, a Clinical Activity Score of at least 3, a NOSPECS grade of at least 4, and a disease duration under 3 months. Patients were excluded if they had other autoimmune diseases, uncontrolled infections, pregnancy or lactation. Diagnosis was based on clinical symptoms, serum thyroxine, TRAb, thyroid ultrasound and orbital computed tomography. PBMCs were isolated from about 10 ml of fresh peripheral blood by Ficoll-Paque density gradient centrifugation. Trizol reagent was used to extract the total RNA, and its quality was then checked on an Agilent 2100 Bioanalyzer. For repertoire sequencing, the TCR beta CDR3 regions were amplified from RNA transcripts. The first round of RT-PCR was done with HTBI primers and the Qiagen OneStep RT-PCR kit, and was followed by a second round of multiplex PCR, then size selection and purification. The libraries underwent paired-end sequencing with 100 bp reads on an Illumina HiSeq2000. The original methods were these. SOAPnuke was used for read processing, and reads with adapters, uncalled bases, a mean Phred below 15, or no exact constant-primer or identifier match were discarded. COPE v1.2.5 was used to merge high-quality paired reads. Unique nucleotide sequences were defined as clonotypes and aligned to IMGT TRB V, D and J references using MiTCR v1.1. Analysis was restricted to V-J combinations with a frequency above 0.0001, which covered just over 98% of repertoires. For each V-J combination, a TCR clonal expansion and chaos score was defined as F50 clonal expansion divided by the chaos observed in the TCRdist matrix. Features were reduced by Welch's t-statistics and random forest to 10 to 15 V-J combinations, which fed a naive Bayes classifier. Thyroid-blood repertoire similarity was quantified with the Morisita-Horn index. TCRdb redid the processing of the public reads, applying fastp at Q25 and MiXCR, and retained in-frame beta chains. Rows are unified per CDR3 protein, each entry keeping the most common DNA and genes. Here the V and J calls rest on TCRdb's processing, not on the authors' analysis. The table for this sample lists approximately 500,000 distinct CDR3 sequences; under 15% of them were counted only once. Of the sample, approximately 9.8% is held by the ten largest clones.

The CDR3 spans 19 residues, from the cysteine through the phenylalanine. CDR3 DNA is the only sequence kept; it has 57 bases, read in frame from the first base. V and J lose 5 bases and 3 bases, and a span of 28 bases separates them. This receptor was taken from a woman between 25 and 40 years old with Graves' ophthalmopathy. Donor details come from another sample of the same person, matched by shared clones. The V and J genes are TRBV12-3 or TRBV12-4 and TRBJ2-5; the D gene assignment is ambiguous. The sequenced material came from blood. In nucleotides, the sequence is TGTGCCAGCAGTGCCCGACGCCCACTTGGGTGGCTTGGTGAAGAGACCCAGTACTTC. It translates to CASSARRPLGWLGEETQYF.